This T cell receptor beta chain was sequenced in a study of blood T cell repertoires in COVID-19. Study context: The United States, Italy and Spain supplied acute and convalescent COVID-19 samples.

Authors' analysis steps: From reference gene primer amplification, estimates of nucleated cell counts were derived. Profiled with immunoSEQ multiplex PCR; TCRdb holds only in-frame clones, not every one. The DNA was the basis for D and trimming; V, J and clone size are from that table. The sample has around 150,000 clones, over 80% seen once. In Cohort 3, a recovered donor had either two negative PCRs, clearance, or symptom resolution. Deletions cut 1 base from V and 13 bases from J, with 14 bases between. There are 13 residues in the CDR3. CDR1 SGHVS and CDR2 FQNEAQ come from the germline V gene. The clonotype comes from a woman in her fifties or sixties who had recovered from COVID-19. The sequenced sample consisted of PBMCs or T cells enriched from blood (not recorded which). V usage is TRBV7-8 and J usage is TRBJ2-1, with D maybe TRBD2 (6 bases). The CDR3 loop reads CASSLGGGIGQFF. CDR3 nucleotides: TGTGCCAGCAGCTTAGGAGGCGGGATCGGCCAGTTCTTC.